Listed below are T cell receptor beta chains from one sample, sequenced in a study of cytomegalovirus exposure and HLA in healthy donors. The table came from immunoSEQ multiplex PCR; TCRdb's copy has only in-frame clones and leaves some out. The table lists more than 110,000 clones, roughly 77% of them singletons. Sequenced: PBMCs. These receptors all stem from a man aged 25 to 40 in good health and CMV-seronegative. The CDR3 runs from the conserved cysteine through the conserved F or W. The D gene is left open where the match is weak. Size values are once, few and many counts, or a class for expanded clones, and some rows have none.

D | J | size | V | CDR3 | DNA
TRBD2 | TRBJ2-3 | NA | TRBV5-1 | CASSLAPSGARGTDTQYF | TGCGCCAGCAGCTTGGCGCCTAGCGGAGCGAGGGGCACAGATACGCAGTATTTT
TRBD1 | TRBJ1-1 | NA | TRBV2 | CAISGQAGTEAFF | TGTGCCATCTCGGGACAGGCGGGGACTGAAGCTTTCTTT
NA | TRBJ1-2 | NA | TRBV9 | CASSVAVYEYGYTF | TGTGCCAGCAGCGTAGCCGTCTATGAATATGGCTACACCTTC
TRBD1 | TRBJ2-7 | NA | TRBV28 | CASSPRQGGYEQYF | TGTGCCAGCAGTCCAAGACAGGGGGGCTACGAGCAGTACTTC
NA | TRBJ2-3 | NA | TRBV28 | CASSLTQGPAADTQYF | TGTGCCAGCAGTTTAACTCAAGGGCCAGCGGCAGATACGCAGTATTTT
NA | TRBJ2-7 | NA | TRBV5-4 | CASSRGGHPDEQYF | TGTGCCAGCAGCCGTGGGGGACATCCCGACGAGCAGTACTTC
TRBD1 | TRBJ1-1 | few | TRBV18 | CASSRGQNTEAFF | TGTGCCAGCTCACGGGGACAGAATACTGAAGCTTTCTTT
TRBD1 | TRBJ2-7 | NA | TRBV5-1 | CASSLGQGSTYEQYF | TGCGCCAGCAGCTTGGGACAGGGATCGACCTACGAGCAGTACTTC
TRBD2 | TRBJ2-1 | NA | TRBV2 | CASSPTSGSRDEQFF | TGTGCCAGCAGTCCCACTAGCGGGAGCAGGGATGAGCAGTTCTTC
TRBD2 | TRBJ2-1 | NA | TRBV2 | CASSRMLAGGYNEQFF | TGTGCCAGCAGTCGAATGCTAGCGGGGGGATACAATGAGCAGTTCTTC
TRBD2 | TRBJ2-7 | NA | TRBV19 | CASSTGLAGGLCEQYF | TGTGCCAGTAGTACGGGACTAGCGGGGGGGCTGTGCGAGCAGTACTTC
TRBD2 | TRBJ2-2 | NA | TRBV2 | CASRGGGDPGGELFF | TGTGCCAGCCGAGGTGGGGGGGACCCCGGCGGGGAGCTGTTTTTT
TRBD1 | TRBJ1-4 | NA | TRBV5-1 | CASSRTGTANEKLFF | TGCGCCAGCAGCCGGACCGGGACAGCTAATGAAAAACTGTTTTTT
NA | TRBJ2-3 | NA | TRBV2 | CASNSYTDTQYF | TGTGCCAGCAACTCATACACAGATACGCAGTATTTT
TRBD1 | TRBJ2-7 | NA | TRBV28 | CASSSGQGAYEQYF | TGTGCCAGCAGTTCAGGACAGGGGGCTTACGAGCAGTACTTC
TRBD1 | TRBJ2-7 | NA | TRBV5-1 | CASSLWDRGQPSSYEQYF | TGCGCCAGCAGCTTGTGGGACAGGGGACAACCGAGCTCCTACGAGCAGTACTTC
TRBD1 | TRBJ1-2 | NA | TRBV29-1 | CSVELGQIHYGYTF | TGCAGCGTTGAGTTGGGACAGATACACTATGGCTACACCTTC
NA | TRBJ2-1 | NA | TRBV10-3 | CAISDLTMRGSRSSYNEQFF | TGTGCCATCAGTGATCTTACGATGAGGGGGTCACGAAGCTCCTACAATGAGCAGTTCTTC
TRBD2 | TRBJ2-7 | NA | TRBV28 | CASSRGLAGHEQYF | TGTGCCAGCAGCCGGGGACTAGCGGGACACGAGCAGTACTTC
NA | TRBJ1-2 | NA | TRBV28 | CASSLNYGNYGYTF | TGTGCCAGCAGTTTGAATTACGGGAACTATGGCTACACCTTC
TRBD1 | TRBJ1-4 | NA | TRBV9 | CASSPGTGTNEKLFF | TGTGCCAGCAGCCCTGGGACAGGAACTAATGAAAAACTGTTTTTT
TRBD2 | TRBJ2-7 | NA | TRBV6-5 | CASSYSKAGGSYEQYF | TGTGCCAGCAGTTACTCGAAGGCGGGGGGCTCCTACGAGCAGTACTTC
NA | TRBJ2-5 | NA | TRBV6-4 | CASSRGGRETQYF | TGTGCCAGCAGCCGCGGGGGCCGGGAGACCCAGTACTTC
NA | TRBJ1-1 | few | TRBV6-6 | CASSTRRATEAFF | TGTGCCAGCAGTACCCGCAGGGCCACTGAAGCTTTCTTT
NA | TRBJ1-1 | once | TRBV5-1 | CASLPGASSNTEAFF | TGCGCCAGCCTCCCAGGGGCAAGCTCGAACACTGAAGCTTTCTTT
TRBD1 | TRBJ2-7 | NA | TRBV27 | CASSPDRGSYEQYF | TGTGCCAGCAGTCCGGACAGGGGGTCCTACGAGCAGTACTTC
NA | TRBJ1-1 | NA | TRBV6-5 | CASSYIAGNTEAFF | TGTGCCAGCAGTTACATCGCAGGGAACACTGAAGCTTTCTTT
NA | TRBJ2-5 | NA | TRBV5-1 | CASSFRGKETQYF | TGCGCCAGCAGCTTTAGAGGGAAGGAGACCCAGTACTTC
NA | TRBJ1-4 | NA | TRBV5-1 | CASSLSGGGPTNEKLFF | TGCGCCAGCAGCTTGTCAGGAGGAGGCCCAACTAATGAAAAACTGTTTTTT
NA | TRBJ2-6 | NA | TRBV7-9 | CASSPQSGGANVLTF | TGTGCCAGCAGCCCCCAAAGCGGTGGGGCCAACGTCCTGACTTTC
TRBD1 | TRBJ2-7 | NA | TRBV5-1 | CASSFRGPVNEQYF | TGCGCCAGCAGCTTCAGGGGGCCGGTGAACGAGCAGTACTTC
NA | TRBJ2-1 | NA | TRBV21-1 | CASSKGGGPRGNEQFF | TGTGCCAGCAGCAAAGGAGGAGGACCCCGGGGCAATGAGCAGTTCTTC